A selection of T cell receptor beta chains follows, all from one sample in a study of cytomegalovirus exposure and HLA in healthy donors. Data came from immunoSEQ multiplex PCR; TCRdb stores just in-frame clones and leaves some out. Among 150,000 to 200,000 clones listed, 82% were seen once. What was sequenced was PBMCs. All receptors come from a girl between 2 and 10 years old in good health and CMV-seropositive. Each CDR3 is given with its conserved first and last residue. Fields, in order: clone size, J gene, D gene, V gene, CDR3 DNA, CDR3 protein. D genes are given only for firm matches. The size entry is marked missing in some rows and otherwise reads once, few, many or a size class.

clone_size: -
j_call: TRBJ1-3
d_call: TRBD1
v_call: TRBV6-1
cdr3_nt: TGTGCCAGCAGTGAGACAGGGAAAAACACCATATATTTT
cdr3_aa: CASSETGKNTIYF

clone_size: -
j_call: TRBJ1-1
d_call: -
v_call: TRBV2
cdr3_nt: TGTGCCAGCAGTGCAGGGAATCTGAACACTGAAGCTTTCTTT
cdr3_aa: CASSAGNLNTEAFF

clone_size: -
j_call: TRBJ2-1
d_call: TRBD1
v_call: TRBV28
cdr3_nt: TGTGCCAGCAGTCCCCTTTTACAGGGGAAGGAGCAGTTCTTC
cdr3_aa: CASSPLLQGKEQFF

clone_size: -
j_call: TRBJ1-1
d_call: TRBD1
v_call: TRBV5-8
cdr3_nt: TGTGCCAGCCGGGAGGGGGCACTCGAAGCTTTCTTT
cdr3_aa: CASREGALEAFF

clone_size: -
j_call: TRBJ2-7
d_call: -
v_call: TRBV5-1
cdr3_nt: TGCGCCAGCAGCTTGGCCCCCTCCGGGGTATCCTACGAGCAGTACTTC
cdr3_aa: CASSLAPSGVSYEQYF

clone_size: -
j_call: TRBJ2-5
d_call: -
v_call: TRBV4-1
cdr3_nt: TGCGCCAGCAGGAGGAGGCTGTGGGAGACCCAGTACTTC
cdr3_aa: CASRRRLWETQYF

clone_size: -
j_call: TRBJ1-1
d_call: -
v_call: TRBV28
cdr3_nt: TGTGCCAGCAGTACTCACTCGTTCACTGAAGCTTTCTTT
cdr3_aa: CASSTHSFTEAFF

clone_size: once
j_call: TRBJ1-1
d_call: -
v_call: TRBV11-1
cdr3_nt: TGTGCCAGCAACACGGACGGTCCTCTAGCGGGCACTGAAGCTTTCTTT
cdr3_aa: CASNTDGPLAGTEAFF

clone_size: -
j_call: TRBJ1-1
d_call: -
v_call: TRBV29-1
cdr3_nt: TGCAGCTGGGGAGGGACGAACACTGAAGCTTTCTTT
cdr3_aa: CSWGGTNTEAFF

clone_size: -
j_call: TRBJ2-3
d_call: TRBD2
v_call: TRBV2
cdr3_nt: TGTGCCAGCAGGCACGAGCGGGAGGGCCGGTATACGCAGTATTTT
cdr3_aa: CASRHEREGRYTQYF

clone_size: -
j_call: TRBJ2-7
d_call: -
v_call: TRBV19
cdr3_nt: TGTGCCAGTAGCTCCCGAGGTGCCGGGGGTCAGTACTTC
cdr3_aa: CASSSRGAGGQYF

clone_size: -
j_call: TRBJ2-6
d_call: TRBD2
v_call: TRBV5-4
cdr3_nt: TGTGCCAGCAGCTTGAAAACTAGCGGGTACTCTGGGGCCAACGTCCTGACTTTC
cdr3_aa: CASSLKTSGYSGANVLTF

clone_size: -
j_call: TRBJ1-4
d_call: -
v_call: TRBV28
cdr3_nt: TGTGCCAGCAGCCCCTGGGAGGGAAATGAAAAACTGTTTTTT
cdr3_aa: CASSPWEGNEKLFF

clone_size: -
j_call: TRBJ2-7
d_call: -
v_call: TRBV6-6
cdr3_nt: TGTGCCAGCAGTTCAGGGGACGAGCAGTACTTC
cdr3_aa: CASSSGDEQYF

clone_size: -
j_call: TRBJ2-6
d_call: -
v_call: TRBV4-1
cdr3_nt: TGCGCCAGCAGCCAAGGATCTCTGTACGTCCCGGTAGGGGCCAACGTCCTGACTTTC
cdr3_aa: CASSQGSLYVPVGANVLTF

clone_size: few
j_call: TRBJ2-3
d_call: TRBD1
v_call: TRBV6-4
cdr3_nt: TGTGCCAGCAGTGACTCGCCAGGGGGCGCAGATACGCAGTATTTT
cdr3_aa: CASSDSPGGADTQYF

clone_size: -
j_call: TRBJ2-5
d_call: -
v_call: TRBV4-1
cdr3_nt: TGCGCCAGCAGCCGGGGCTTCTGGGGGCGTCCGGCGGAGACCCAGTACTTC
cdr3_aa: CASSRGFWGRPAETQYF

clone_size: -
j_call: TRBJ2-7
d_call: -
v_call: TRBV4-1
cdr3_nt: TGCGCCAGCAGCCAAGGCGGGGCCAGCTCCTACGAGCAGTACTTC
cdr3_aa: CASSQGGASSYEQYF

clone_size: -
j_call: TRBJ2-7
d_call: TRBD1
v_call: TRBV6-1
cdr3_nt: TGTGCCAGCAGTCCGAGACAGGGGGAGACCTACGAGCAGTACTTC
cdr3_aa: CASSPRQGETYEQYF

clone_size: -
j_call: TRBJ2-1
d_call: TRBD2
v_call: TRBV28
cdr3_nt: TGTGCCAGCAGGTTGACTAGCGGGACGTACAATGAGCAGTTCTTC
cdr3_aa: CASRLTSGTYNEQFF

clone_size: -
j_call: TRBJ2-7
d_call: TRBD2
v_call: TRBV25-1
cdr3_nt: TGTGCCAGCAGTGAATCACTAGCGGGGTCCTACGAGCAGTACTTC
cdr3_aa: CASSESLAGSYEQYF

clone_size: -
j_call: TRBJ2-1
d_call: -
v_call: TRBV6-1
cdr3_nt: TGTGCCAGCAGCCCCGGGATCTACAATGAGCAGTTCTTC
cdr3_aa: CASSPGIYNEQFF

clone_size: once
j_call: TRBJ1-4
d_call: -
v_call: TRBV30
cdr3_nt: TGTGCCTGGAGTGTACTCCGCAGGGAGGGTAAACTGTTTTTT
cdr3_aa: CAWSVLRREGKLFF

clone_size: -
j_call: TRBJ2-7
d_call: TRBD2
v_call: TRBV5-5
cdr3_nt: TGTGCCAGCAGCTTGGGTGGGGGGGATTTTTACGAGCAGTACTTC
cdr3_aa: CASSLGGGDFYEQYF

clone_size: -
j_call: TRBJ2-7
d_call: -
v_call: TRBV4-1
cdr3_nt: TGCGCCAGCAGCCAAGACACATTAACCTACGAGCAGTACTTC
cdr3_aa: CASSQDTLTYEQYF

clone_size: -
j_call: TRBJ1-2
d_call: -
v_call: TRBV5-1
cdr3_nt: TGCGCCAGCTGGGGGGGGCCGGATGGCTACACCTTC
cdr3_aa: CASWGGPDGYTF

clone_size: -
j_call: TRBJ2-7
d_call: -
v_call: TRBV4-2
cdr3_nt: TGTGCCAGCAGCCAAGCCCCCTACTACGAGCAGTACTTC
cdr3_aa: CASSQAPYYEQYF

clone_size: -
j_call: TRBJ1-1
d_call: TRBD1
v_call: TRBV13
cdr3_nt: TGTGCCAGCAGCGCGATACCGGGACAGGGGAACACTGAAGCTTTCTTT
cdr3_aa: CASSAIPGQGNTEAFF

clone_size: -
j_call: TRBJ1-1
d_call: -
v_call: TRBV5-1
cdr3_nt: TGCGCCAGCAGCTTGGTCCCCCTGGACTCGAACACTGAAGCTTTCTTT
cdr3_aa: CASSLVPLDSNTEAFF

clone_size: once
j_call: TRBJ2-1
d_call: -
v_call: TRBV11-3
cdr3_nt: TGTGCCAGCAGCTTAGATGGCGGTGCCAATGAGCAGTTCTTC
cdr3_aa: CASSLDGGANEQFF

clone_size: -
j_call: TRBJ1-4
d_call: -
v_call: TRBV28
cdr3_nt: TGTGCCAGCAGGTATACAGGAGAAAAACTGTTTTTT
cdr3_aa: CASRYTGEKLFF

clone_size: -
j_call: TRBJ1-5
d_call: -
v_call: TRBV30
cdr3_nt: TGTGCCTGGAGTGTGGAGGGCGGTCAGCCCCAGCATTTT
cdr3_aa: CAWSVEGGQPQHF

clone_size: -
j_call: TRBJ1-1
d_call: TRBD1
v_call: TRBV19
cdr3_nt: TGTGCCAGCAATCAGGGGGGCACTGAAGCTTTCTTT
cdr3_aa: CASNQGGTEAFF

clone_size: -
j_call: TRBJ1-2
d_call: -
v_call: TRBV20-1
cdr3_nt: TGCAGTGCTAGAGACAATGGCTACACCTTC
cdr3_aa: CSARDNGYTF

clone_size: -
j_call: TRBJ2-7
d_call: -
v_call: TRBV30
cdr3_nt: TGTGCCTGGTCCCAGGACTGGGAGCAGTACTTC
cdr3_aa: CAWSQDWEQYF

clone_size: -
j_call: TRBJ1-2
d_call: -
v_call: TRBV28
cdr3_nt: TGTGCCAGCAGTTTAGGGCAGAACTATGGCTACACCTTC
cdr3_aa: CASSLGQNYGYTF

clone_size: -
j_call: TRBJ2-3
d_call: -
v_call: TRBV5-4
cdr3_nt: TGTGCCAGCAGCCGCCGAGACTGGGTCGATACGCAGTATTTT
cdr3_aa: CASSRRDWVDTQYF

clone_size: -
j_call: TRBJ1-3
d_call: -
v_call: TRBV7-6
cdr3_nt: TGTGCCAGCAGCTCCCTTAGTGCCCAGACGGGCTCTGGAAACACCATATATTTT
cdr3_aa: CASSSLSAQTGSGNTIYF

clone_size: -
j_call: TRBJ1-4
d_call: TRBD1
v_call: TRBV7-3
cdr3_nt: TGTGCCAGCAGCTTCACCGACAGGGGGCCTGGTGAAAAACTGTTTTTT
cdr3_aa: CASSFTDRGPGEKLFF

clone_size: -
j_call: TRBJ2-1
d_call: -
v_call: TRBV10-3
cdr3_nt: TGTGCCATCAGTAACACAATCCAGAATACCAATGAGCAGTTCTTC
cdr3_aa: CAISNTIQNTNEQFF

clone_size: -
j_call: TRBJ2-1
d_call: TRBD2
v_call: TRBV7-9
cdr3_nt: TGTGCCAGCAGCTTAGGGGACTATACTTACGGCGATGAGCAGTTCTTC
cdr3_aa: CASSLGDYTYGDEQFF

clone_size: -
j_call: TRBJ2-1
d_call: -
v_call: TRBV10-1
cdr3_nt: TGCGCCAGCAGTTCAGGGGCTTACAATGAGCAGTTCTTC
cdr3_aa: CASSSGAYNEQFF

clone_size: -
j_call: TRBJ2-2
d_call: -
v_call: TRBV6-1
cdr3_nt: TGTGCCAGCACATGGCGGGGGAACACCGGGGAGCTGTTTTTT
cdr3_aa: CASTWRGNTGELFF

clone_size: -
j_call: TRBJ2-2
d_call: TRBD2
v_call: TRBV28
cdr3_nt: TGTGCCAGCAGTGTTATAAAACTAATACAGCGGGAGGGCGGCGGGGAGCTGTTTTTT
cdr3_aa: CASSVIKLIQREGGGELFF

clone_size: -
j_call: TRBJ1-1
d_call: -
v_call: TRBV27
cdr3_nt: TGTGCCAGCCCAAGGGGTGAAGCTTTCTTT
cdr3_aa: CASPRGEAFF

clone_size: -
j_call: TRBJ2-1
d_call: -
v_call: TRBV5-4
cdr3_nt: TGTGCCAGCAGCTTGTTCCCTAGCGTCTCCTACAATGAGCAGTTCTTC
cdr3_aa: CASSLFPSVSYNEQFF

clone_size: -
j_call: TRBJ1-2
d_call: -
v_call: TRBV11-2
cdr3_nt: TGTGCCAGCAGCAACATGGCAGGGGGCTACACCTTC
cdr3_aa: CASSNMAGGYTF

clone_size: -
j_call: TRBJ2-7
d_call: TRBD2
v_call: TRBV7-2
cdr3_nt: TGTGCCAGCAGCCAGCGGGAGGGGGCCTTCGAGCAGTACTTC
cdr3_aa: CASSQREGAFEQYF

clone_size: -
j_call: TRBJ1-1
d_call: -
v_call: TRBV4-1
cdr3_nt: TGCGCCAGCAGCCAAGCGACAGGCAATGAAGCTTTCTTT
cdr3_aa: CASSQATGNEAFF

clone_size: -
j_call: TRBJ2-1
d_call: TRBD2
v_call: TRBV10-2
cdr3_nt: TGCGCCAGCCGAGCGGGAGGGCCAATAAATGAGCAGTTCTTC
cdr3_aa: CASRAGGPINEQFF

clone_size: -
j_call: TRBJ1-1
d_call: -
v_call: TRBV5-4
cdr3_nt: TGTGCCAGCAGCTTGTCTAGGTCCGAAGCTTTCTTT
cdr3_aa: CASSLSRSEAFF

clone_size: -
j_call: TRBJ2-1
d_call: TRBD2
v_call: TRBV15
cdr3_nt: TGTGCCACCAGCAGAGATTTAGCGGGAGGGCCCGTCAATGAGCAGTTCTTC
cdr3_aa: CATSRDLAGGPVNEQFF

clone_size: -
j_call: TRBJ2-1
d_call: TRBD2
v_call: TRBV4-1
cdr3_nt: TGCGCCAGCAGCCAATTGGGCCCGGGACTAGCACTAGGGGGCTACAATGAGCAGTTCTTC
cdr3_aa: CASSQLGPGLALGGYNEQFF

clone_size: -
j_call: TRBJ2-5
d_call: -
v_call: TRBV19
cdr3_nt: TGTGCCAGTAGCCCTAAGGCAGGGGTGGAGACCCAGTACTTC
cdr3_aa: CASSPKAGVETQYF

clone_size: -
j_call: TRBJ2-1
d_call: TRBD2
v_call: TRBV14
cdr3_nt: TGTGCCAGCAGCCGAGGGACTAGCGGGGTCTACAATGAGCAGTTCTTC
cdr3_aa: CASSRGTSGVYNEQFF

clone_size: once
j_call: TRBJ2-3
d_call: -
v_call: TRBV29-1
cdr3_nt: TGCAGCGTTGAACGCGTAGATACGCAGTATTTT
cdr3_aa: CSVERVDTQYF

clone_size: -
j_call: TRBJ2-3
d_call: -
v_call: TRBV2
cdr3_nt: TGTGCCAGCACTAGCACAGATACGCAGTATTTT
cdr3_aa: CASTSTDTQYF

clone_size: -
j_call: TRBJ1-4
d_call: -
v_call: TRBV7-8
cdr3_nt: TGTGCCAGCAGCTTTAGGACTCCCGGGGTAAAACTGTTTTTT
cdr3_aa: CASSFRTPGVKLFF